Following are 11 T cell receptor beta chains from one sample sequenced in a study of Graves' ophthalmopathy and Graves' hyperthyroidism. The authors amplified TCR beta CDR3 regions, and they did so from RNA transcripts for repertoire sequencing. HTBI primers were used in a first-round RT-PCR, which preceded a second-round multiplex PCR. TCRdb analysed the multiplex PCR reads with MiXCR anew, one entry per CDR3 protein. Among 900,000 to 1,200,000 distinct CDR3 sequences, 35% to 40% were seen once, and the ten largest hold 8.5% to 14%. Material for sequencing was peripheral blood or thyroid tissue (not recorded which). The receptor source for this set is an adult man with Graves' hyperthyroidism.

This clonotype has a count of ten or more. The chain employs TRBV2 and TRBJ2-2, with 7 positions matching TRBD1. Unmatched junction bases numbered 7, after V lost 3 bases and J lost 6 bases. Germline CDR1 is SNHLY and CDR2 is FYNNEI. The CDR3 runs to 15 residues. CDR3 sequence reads: CASSDLRQGPGELFF. The CDR3 DNA reads TGTGCCAGCAGTGATCTAAGACAGGGACCCGGGGAGCTGTTTTTT.

This clonotype showed up many times. This chain connects TRBV6-4 to TRBJ1-6; no clear D. The CDR3 covers 15 residues. Trimming stripped 6 bases from V and 4 bases from J, with 13 bases between. Germline V CDR1 and CDR2: MRHNA, SNTAGT. This CDR3 reads CASSAQATYNSPLHF. CDR3 nucleotide sequence: TGTGCCAGCAGCGCGCAGGCCACATATAATTCACCCCTCCACTTT.

The chain is built from TRBV15 and TRBJ1-1; D possibly corresponds to TRBD1 (6 bases). The CDR3 has 12 residues. V shed 11 bases and J shed 4 bases, with 14 bases lying between them. Germline CDR1 reads LNHNV; CDR2 reads YYDKDF (reference sequence). As DNA, the CDR3 is TGTGCCTCGTCACACAGGGCCACTGAAGCTTTCTTT. Its protein product is CASSHRATEAFF.

The rearrangement links TRBV7-2 to TRBJ1-2; no clear D gene. Trimming removed 7 bases from V and 6 bases from J, with 12 bases in between. This CDR3 is built from 12 residues. Germline V gene lookup returns CDR1 SGHTA and CDR2 FQGNSA. In DNA form, the CDR3 reads TGTGCCAGCAACGCGGCGGGTCATGGCTACACCTTC. Translated: CASNAAGHGYTF.

This clonotype was counted many times. The rearrangement joins TRBV29-1 to TRBJ1-2; tentative D call: TRBD1 (5 bases). The CDR3 is 14 residues long. CDR1 and CDR2 from the germline V gene are SQVTM and ANQGSEA. V was clipped by 2 bases and J by 6 bases, with 16 bases between them. The CDR3 DNA follows: TGCAGCGTTGAACCTAATCGAGGGGACCATGGCTACACCTTC. The encoded protein is CSVEPNRGDHGYTF.

This clonotype was counted at least ten times. This chain links TRBV19 with TRBJ1-5; D possibly corresponds to TRBD1 (6 bases). CDR1 is LNHDA, CDR2 SQIVND, per germline (reference sequence). The CDR3 spans 14 residues. Trimming stripped 3 bases from V and 6 bases from J, with 12 bases between. The CDR3 loop reads CASSIGGGGQPQHF. In DNA, the CDR3 is TGTGCCAGTAGTATCGGGGGAGGGGGTCAGCCCCAGCATTTT.

This clonotype appeared many times. The chain links TRBV7-9 to TRBJ1-1, with TRBD1 identical over 8 bases. The CDR3 totals 16 residues. With V trimmed by 5 bases and J by 1 base, 9 bases remained unmatched. CDR1 and CDR2 from the germline V gene are SEHNR and FQNEAQ (reference sequence). The CDR3 sequence is CASSAVSRGPNTEAFF. The CDR3 DNA reads TGTGCCAGCAGCGCAGTATCCAGGGGGCCGAACACTGAAGCTTTCTTT.

This clonotype appeared many times. V and J are TRBV7-9 and TRBJ2-5; D may be TRBD2 (6 bases). Germline V gene lookup returns CDR1 SEHNR and CDR2 FQNEAQ (reference sequence). The CDR3 loop spans 16 amino acids. V was cut by 5 bases and J by 2 bases, with 18 bases left in between. The CDR3: CASSPRIGRGQETQYF. CDR3 nucleotide sequence: TGTGCCAGCAGCCCGAGGATCGGTCGGGGGCAAGAGACCCAGTACTTC. The full variable domain, in which reference TRBV7-9 and TRBJ2-5 provide the parts outside the CDR3, is DTGVSQNPRHKITKRGQNVTFRCDPISEHNRLYWYRQTLGQGPEFLTYFQNEAQLEKSRLLSDRFSAERPKGSFSTLEIQRTEQGDSAMYLCASSPRIGRGQETQYFGPGTRLLVL.

The V call is TRBV20-1, the J call TRBJ2-7, with TRBD1 identical over 8 bases. The CDR3 is 15 residues long. Germline V gene sequence: CDR1 DFQATT, CDR2 SNEGSKA (reference sequence). J lost 0 bases, V lost 5 bases, and 9 bases had no gene match. Here the CDR3 reads CSAGSRTGNSYEQYF. Written as DNA, the CDR3 is TGCAGTGCTGGATCGCGGACAGGGAACTCCTACGAGCAGTACTTC.

There are many counts of this clonotype. V usage is TRBV7-8 and J usage is TRBJ2-7; D uncertain. The CDR3 covers 12 residues. V lost 4 bases and J lost 4, with 8 bases in between. Germline V gene lookup returns CDR1 SGHVS and CDR2 FQNEAQ. CDR3 loop: CASSSESYEQYF. DNA of the CDR3: TGTGCCAGCAGCTCGGAATCTTACGAGCAGTACTTC. The whole variable domain, filled in from reference TRBV7-8 and TRBJ2-7, reads GAGVSQSPRYKVAKRGQDVALRCDPISGHVSLFWYQQALGQGPEFLTYFQNEAQLDKSGLPSDRFFAERPEGSVSTLKIQRTQQEDSAVYLCASSSESYEQYFGPGTRLTVT.

V usage is TRBV20-1 and J usage is TRBJ2-7; 9 bases fit TRBD1. This CDR3 has 16 residues. Germline trimming cut 5 bases from V and 6 bases from J; bases unmatched to any gene: 17. Germline values: CDR1 DFQATT, CDR2 SNEGSKA (reference sequence). The DNA of the CDR3 is TGCAGTGCTGTAACACCGCCCGGGACAGGGAGTGGCGAGCAGTACTTC. Encoded protein: CSAVTPPGTGSGEQYF.